Presented here are 12 T cell receptor beta chains from one specimen sequenced in a study of T cell responses to AZD1222 COVID-19 vaccine (dated by TCRdb to the early 2020s). Library construction relied on the immunoSEQ multiplex PCR assay. Held by TCRdb, this immuneACCESS table contains in-frame sequences only and omits some clones. Under half of the omission traces to an unresolved V gene where checked; the cause of the rest is unknown. This sample gives under 200,000 clones in total; around nine tenths of them show up just once. Around 5.2% of the sample belongs to the ten largest clones. The time point label, as the study defines it: baseline before first vaccination. Specimen: peripheral blood, collected on day 0 of AZD1222 vaccination. These receptors were taken from an adult in good health.

In this sample, this clone turned up a few times. V is TRBV9 and J is TRBJ1-1; maybe TRBD1 (6 bases). CDR1 and CDR2 from the germline V gene are SGDLS and YYNGEE. The CDR3 consists of 15 residues. With 0 bases removed from V and 4 bases from J, the gap between germline ends came to 13 bases. CDR3 amino acids: CASSVGPGAITEAFF. CDR3 coding DNA: TGTGCCAGCAGCGTAGGGCCGGGGGCGATCACTGAAGCTTTCTTT. The full variable domain, completed using reference TRBV9 and TRBJ1-1, is DSGVTQTPKHLITATGQRVTLRCSPRSGDLSVYWYQQSLDQGLQFLIQYYNGEERAKGNILERFSAQQFPDLHSELNLSSLELGDSALYFCASSVGPGAITEAFFGQGTRLTVV.

The chain couples TRBV28 to TRBJ2-5, with no clear D. This CDR3 has 13 residues. Germline values: CDR1 MDHEN, CDR2 SYDVKM. Trimming shortened V by 7 bases and J by 4 bases, and 13 bases separated the two germline ends. The CDR3: CASNRVGPETQYF. Here the CDR3 DNA reads TGTGCCAGCAATCGGGTTGGCCCAGAGACCCAGTACTTC.

The chain couples TRBV29-1 to TRBJ1-1, with TRBD1 matching over 7 bases. Germline V lookup: CDR1 SQVTM, CDR2 ANQGSEA. Trimming removed 7 bases from V and 1 base from J; junction bases left unmatched: 9. The CDR3 is 14 amino acids. The CDR3 loop reads CSARGGTANTEAFF. The CDR3 nucleotides read TGCAGCGCCAGAGGCGGGACAGCGAACACTGAAGCTTTCTTT. Filled out from reference TRBV29-1 and TRBJ1-1, the complete variable domain reads SAVISQKPSRDICQRGTSLTIQCQVDSQVTMMFWYRQQPGQSLTLIATANQGSEATYESGFVIDKFPISRPNLTFSTLTVSNMSPEDSSIYLCSARGGTANTEAFFGQGTRLTVV.

DNA of the CDR3: TGTGCCAGTAGCGTGGGGAATGAGCAGTACTTC. Translated, it gives CASSVGNEQYF. This chain uses TRBV19 with TRBJ2-7; no clear D gene. Per germline, CDR1 LNHDA and CDR2 SQIVND (reference sequence). Trimming shortened V by 6 bases and J by 7 bases, and 10 bases separated the two germline ends. The CDR3 spans 11 residues.

The J gene is TRBJ1-2, the V gene TRBV2; D unresolved. Trimming shortened V by 1 base and J by 0 bases, and 9 bases separated the two germline ends. This CDR3 region has 15 residues. Germline CDR1 is SNHLY and CDR2 is FYNNEI. DNA for the CDR3: TGTGCCAGCAGTGAAGACCTGGGGTCTAACTATGGCTACACCTTC. Translated: CASSEDLGSNYGYTF. Full variable domain (remainder filled in from reference TRBV2 and TRBJ1-2): EPEVTQTPSHQVTQMGQEVILRCVPISNHLYFYWYRQILGQKVEFLVSFYNNEISEKSEIFDDQFSVERPDGSNFTLKIRSTKLEDSAMYFCASSEDLGSNYGYTFGSGTRLTVV.

This rearrangement joins TRBV6-5 to TRBJ1-1; D unclear. The CDR3 is 13 residues long. Looked up from germline, CDR1 is MNHEY and CDR2 is SVGAGI. Trimming removed 6 bases at V and 5 bases at J, with 13 bases between. CDR3 coding DNA: TGTGCCAGCAGCTCCCCCACGGGAACTGAAGCTTTCTTT. Its protein is CASSSPTGTEAFF.

V usage is TRBV6-1 and J usage is TRBJ1-1; D not certain. The germline V and J ends were trimmed by 2 bases and 2 bases, with 12 bases remaining between them. Germline CDR1 MNHNS, CDR2 SASEGT. The CDR3 covers 15 residues. The DNA of the CDR3 is TGTGCCAGCAGTGAATCAACGGACGGTAACACTGAAGCTTTCTTT. Translation gives CASSESTDGNTEAFF.

The chain recombines TRBV20-1 with TRBJ2-7; a weak D match, TRBD1 (5 bases). CDR1 and CDR2 (germline): DFQATT, SNEGSKA (reference sequence). The V end was cut by 3 bases, the J end by 5 bases, with 20 bases between. The CDR3 is 15 residues long. In nucleotides, the CDR3 is TGCAGTGCTAGTCGAAGGGGCAGGGAATATGACGAGCAGTACTTC. This codes for CSASRRGREYDEQYF.

The chain combines TRBV18 with TRBJ1-3; D gene ambiguous. The CDR3 is 13 amino acids. The V and J ends lost 3 bases and 8 bases respectively, with 11 bases between them. Germline V gene data show CDR1 as KGHSH and CDR2 as LQKENI. The DNA of the CDR3 is TGTGCCAGCTCACCGAACAACCTGGACACCATATATTTT. Protein product: CASSPNNLDTIYF.

The count of this clone is one. J is TRBJ2-7 and V is TRBV5-4; 9 positions match TRBD1. Trimming cost V 4 bases and J 5 bases; bases outside gene matches: 10. The V gene's germline CDR1 is SGHNT and CDR2 YYREEE (reference sequence). The CDR3 extends over 15 amino acids. The CDR3 sequence is CASSPGQGFTNEQYF. CDR3 sequence (DNA): TGTGCCAGCAGCCCCGGACAGGGGTTTACCAACGAGCAGTACTTC.

This rearrangement joins TRBV7-9 to TRBJ1-3; possibly TRBD1 for D (6 bases). V dropped 4 bases and J dropped 0 bases, with 13 bases sitting between them. CDR1 is SEHNR and CDR2 is FQNEAQ in the germline V gene (reference sequence). The CDR3 runs 16 residues. CDR3 region: CASSSQQGTSGNTIYF. The CDR3 DNA reads as TGTGCCAGCAGCTCCCAACAGGGAACCTCTGGAAACACCATATATTTT.

This CDR3 is CASSQDEGVGRQPQHF. CDR3 DNA: TGTGCCAGCAGCCAAGACGAGGGGGTAGGTCGGCAGCCCCAGCATTTT. The rearrangement joins TRBV4-2 to TRBJ1-5, with D possibly TRBD1 on 6 matching bases. The ends were cut back, 0 bases at V and 7 bases at J, with 16 bases in the middle. CDR3 length: 16 residues. From germline, CDR1 is LGHNA and CDR2 YNFKEQ.